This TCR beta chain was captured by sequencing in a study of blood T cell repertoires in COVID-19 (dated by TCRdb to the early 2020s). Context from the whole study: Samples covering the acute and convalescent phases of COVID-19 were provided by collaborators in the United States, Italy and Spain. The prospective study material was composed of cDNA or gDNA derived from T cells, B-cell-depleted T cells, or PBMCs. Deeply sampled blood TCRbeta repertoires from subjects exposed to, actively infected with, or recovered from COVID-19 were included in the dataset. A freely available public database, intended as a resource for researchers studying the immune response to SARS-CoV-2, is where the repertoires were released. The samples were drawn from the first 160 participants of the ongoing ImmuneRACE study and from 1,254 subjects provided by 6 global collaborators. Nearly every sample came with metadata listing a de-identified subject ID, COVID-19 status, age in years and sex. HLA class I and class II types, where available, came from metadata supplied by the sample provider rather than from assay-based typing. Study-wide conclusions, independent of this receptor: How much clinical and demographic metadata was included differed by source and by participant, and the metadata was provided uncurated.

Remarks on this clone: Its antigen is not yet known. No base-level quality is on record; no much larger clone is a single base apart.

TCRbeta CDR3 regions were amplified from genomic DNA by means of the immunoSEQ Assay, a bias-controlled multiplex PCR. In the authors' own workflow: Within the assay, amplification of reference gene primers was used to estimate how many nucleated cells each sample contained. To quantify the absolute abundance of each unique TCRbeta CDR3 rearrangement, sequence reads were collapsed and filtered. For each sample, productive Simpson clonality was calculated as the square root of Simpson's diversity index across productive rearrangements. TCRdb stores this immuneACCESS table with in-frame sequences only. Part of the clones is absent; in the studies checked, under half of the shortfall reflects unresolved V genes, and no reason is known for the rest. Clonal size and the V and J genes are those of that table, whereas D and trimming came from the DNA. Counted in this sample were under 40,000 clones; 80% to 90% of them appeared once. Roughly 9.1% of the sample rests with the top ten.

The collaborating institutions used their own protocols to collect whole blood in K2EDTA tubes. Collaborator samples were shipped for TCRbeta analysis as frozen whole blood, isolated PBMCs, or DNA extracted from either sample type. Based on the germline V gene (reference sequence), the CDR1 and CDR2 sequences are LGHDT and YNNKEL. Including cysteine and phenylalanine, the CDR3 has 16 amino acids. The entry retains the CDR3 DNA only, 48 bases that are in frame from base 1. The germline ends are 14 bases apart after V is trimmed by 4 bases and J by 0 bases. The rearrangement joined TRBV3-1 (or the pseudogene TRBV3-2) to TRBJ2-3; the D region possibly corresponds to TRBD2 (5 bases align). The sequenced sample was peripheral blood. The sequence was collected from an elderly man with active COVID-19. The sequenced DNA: TGTGCCAGCAGCCGTTCTAGCTTATCTAGCACAGATACGCAGTATTTT. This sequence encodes CASSRSSLSSTDTQYF.